The 28 T cell receptor beta chains listed next were all sequenced from one sample in a study of shared clonotypes between healthy human individuals. The data were produced by immunoSEQ multiplex PCR, yet TCRdb's version contains in-frame clones alone and is incomplete. The sample yields 2 million to 2.5 million clones, around 95% seen once. The sequenced sample was naive CD4+ T cells sorted from blood. The subset denotes: CD45RA+ positively selected. Receptors were obtained from a man aged 18 to 30 in good health.

The chain has TRBV4-2 and TRBJ1-5; tentative D call: TRBD1 (6 bases). The germline V gene encodes CDR1 LGHNA and CDR2 YNFKEQ. Trimming took off 4 bases at V and 3 bases at J, with 13 bases between the two ends. CDR3 size: 15 residues. The CDR3 nucleotides read TGTGCCAGCAGCCGGGCGGGGGCTACCAATCAGCCCCAGCATTTT. It translates to CASSRAGATNQPQHF.

This rearrangement joins TRBV6-6 to TRBJ2-3; D unresolved. Trimming pared 4 bases from V and 4 bases from J, leaving 6 bases between. CDR3 length equals 12 residues. CDR1 MNHNY and CDR2 SVGAGI come from the germline V gene (reference sequence). CDR3 sequence reads: CASSFGADTQYF. CDR3 DNA sequence: TGTGCCAGCAGTTTCGGAGCAGATACGCAGTATTTT.

The CDR3 sequence: CASRSRSGVPTEAFF. In DNA, the CDR3 is TGTGCCAGCAGGTCACGTTCAGGGGTTCCTACTGAAGCTTTCTTT. This rearrangement joins TRBV7-2 to TRBJ1-1; TRBD1 might be the D (6 bases). Trimming took 6 bases from V and 5 from J, leaving 19 bases between them. The CDR3 totals 15 residues. The germline V gene encodes CDR1 SGHTA and CDR2 FQGNSA. Based on the CDR3 plus reference TRBV7-2 and TRBJ1-1, the full variable domain is GAGVSQSPSNKVTEKGKDVELRCDPISGHTALYWYRQSLGQGLEFLIYFQGNSAPDKSGLPSDRFSAERTGGSVSTLTIQRTQQEDSAVYLCASRSRSGVPTEAFFGQGTRLTVV.

The genes are TRBV6-5 and TRBJ2-7; D remains ambiguous. V shed 6 bases and J shed 3 bases, with 6 bases lying between them. CDR3 size: 11 residues. CDR1 is MNHEY and CDR2 is SVGAGI in the germline V gene. The CDR3 bases are TGTGCCAGCAGGATTCACTACGAGCAGTACTTC. Translating gives CASRIHYEQYF.

The chain combines TRBV30 with TRBJ2-5, with D tentatively TRBD1 or TRBD2 (5 bases each). The CDR3 extends over 13 amino acids. V was pared by 5 bases and J by 4 bases, with 14 bases between. Germline V gene lookup returns CDR1 GTSNPN and CDR2 SVGIG (reference sequence). The CDR3 sequence: CAWGGSFVETQYF. The CDR3 region has the DNA TGTGCCTGGGGGGGATCTTTCGTAGAGACCCAGTACTTC.

The chain joins TRBV4-3 to TRBJ2-7; a possible D gene is TRBD1 (5 bases). Trimming removed 1 base at V and 4 bases at J, with 14 bases between. The CDR3 runs to 15 residues. The V gene's germline CDR1 is LGHNA and CDR2 YSLEER. CDR3 coding DNA: TGCGCCAGCAGCCAAGTCATGAGGCAGGGATACGAGCAGTACTTC. Its translation: CASSQVMRQGYEQYF.

V gene TRBV15 combines with J gene TRBJ2-3, with D maybe TRBD1 (5 bases). This CDR3 comprises 15 residues. V lost 0 bases, J lost 0 bases, and 7 bases lay in between. In germline, CDR1 is LNHNV, CDR2 YYDKDF (reference sequence). The CDR3 DNA follows: TGTGCCACCAGCAGAGAAGGGGCGAGCACAGATACGCAGTATTTT. Residues: CATSREGASTDTQYF.

Turning to this clone: The junction and the germline gene differ at one end; a read error may be behind it. This rearrangement joins TRBV2 to TRBJ2-2; the match to TRBD2 covers 9 bases. The CDR3 covers 14 residues. CDR1 SNHLY and CDR2 FYNNEI come from the germline V gene. The DNA of the CDR3 is TGTGCCAGCAACGGGGCGGGAGGGACCGAGGAGCTGTTTTTT. Its protein product is CASNGAGGTEELFF.

The chain recombines TRBV28 with TRBJ2-7; a possible D gene is TRBD2 (6 bases). This CDR3 has 15 amino acids. V shed 5 bases and J shed 3 bases, with 17 bases lying between them. Germline V gene lookup returns CDR1 MDHEN and CDR2 SYDVKM. CDR3 in amino acids: CASSGRSPGLYEQYF. In DNA form, the CDR3 reads TGTGCCAGCAGTGGGAGGTCACCGGGGCTCTACGAGCAGTACTTC. The whole variable domain, filled in from reference TRBV28 and TRBJ2-7, reads DVKVTQSSRYLVKRTGEKVFLECVQDMDHENMFWYRQDPGLGLRLIYFSYDVKMKEKGDIPEGYSVSREKKERFSLILESASTNQTSMYLCASSGRSPGLYEQYFGPGTRLTVT.

The table lists this clone with a count of one. This rearrangement joins TRBV4-1 to TRBJ1-1; D gene ambiguous. V lost 0 bases and J lost 0, with 8 bases in between. The CDR3 is 15 amino acids. Looked up from germline, CDR1 is MGHRA and CDR2 is YSYEKL. The CDR3 here is CASSQDPGVNTEAFF. The CDR3 DNA reads TGCGCCAGCAGCCAAGATCCCGGGGTGAACACTGAAGCTTTCTTT.

This sequence joins TRBV11-3 and TRBJ2-5; 11 positions match TRBD1. From germline, CDR1 is SGHNT and CDR2 YENEEA. The junction had 5 bases not matched to a gene; V was cut back by 4 bases and J by 4 bases. CDR3 size: 15 residues. DNA for the CDR3: TGTGCCAGCAGCTCCGGACAGGGGGCGCGAGAGACCCAGTACTTC. Translation: CASSSGQGARETQYF.

The chain combines TRBV6-5 with TRBJ1-2; the match to TRBD1 covers 11 bases. The V segment lost 6 bases and the J segment 5 bases; nucleotides outside the gene matches: 5. CDR3 length: 14 amino acids. Germline V lookup: CDR1 MNHEY, CDR2 SVGAGI. The CDR3 DNA reads TGTGCCAGCAGCCGGACAGGGGGCTTATATGGCTACACCTTC. Protein: CASSRTGGLYGYTF.

The J gene is TRBJ2-2, the V gene TRBV28; possibly TRBD2 for D (6 bases). Looked up from germline, CDR1 is MDHEN and CDR2 is SYDVKM. V gave up 3 bases and J gave up 6 bases, with 8 bases separating them. This CDR3 spans 13 amino acids. The CDR3 DNA follows: TGTGCCAGCAGTTTTTCGGGGGCCGGGGAGCTGTTTTTT. Its translation is CASSFSGAGELFF.

The chain uses TRBV7-8 and TRBJ2-5, with a tentative D call TRBD1 (7 bases). V lost 0 bases to trimming and J lost 5 bases, with 16 bases between them. The length of the CDR3 is 16 residues. Germline V lookup: CDR1 SGHVS, CDR2 FQNEAQ. CDR3 bases: TGTGCCAGCAGCTTAGCGCGGCAGGGGGGCCGGGAGACCCAGTACTTC. Translated, it gives CASSLARQGGRETQYF.

The chain employs TRBV5-1 and TRBJ1-6, with D unresolved. CDR3 length: 14 amino acids. The germline V and J ends were trimmed by 4 bases and 6 bases, with 11 bases remaining between them. Germline values: CDR1 SGHRS, CDR2 YFSETQ. This CDR3 reads CASSQDSINSPLHF. The DNA for the CDR3 is TGCGCCAGCAGCCAGGACTCGATTAATTCACCCCTCCACTTT.

The V call is TRBV5-1, the J call TRBJ1-4, with D perhaps matching TRBD1 (6 bases). V lost 4 bases and J lost 10, with 20 bases in between. In germline, CDR1 is SGHRS, CDR2 YFSETQ. This CDR3 region has 15 residues. CDR3 coding DNA: TGCGCCAGCAGCACCGGGACGGGGGGGCCCGGAAAACTGTTTTTT. As protein: CASSTGTGGPGKLFF.

The chain joins TRBV6-6 to TRBJ1-2; 7 nucleotides match TRBD1. Germline trimming cut 0 bases from V and 5 bases from J; bases unmatched to any gene: 9. CDR1 and CDR2 (germline): MNHNY, SVGAGI (reference sequence). This CDR3 spans 16 amino acids. The CDR3 DNA sequence: TGTGCCAGCAGTTACTCGACAGGGTACAGGCCTTATGGCTACACCTTC. This gives the protein CASSYSTGYRPYGYTF.

This chain uses TRBV9 with TRBJ2-5, with 9 bases aligning to TRBD1. Germline V CDR1 and CDR2: SGDLS, YYNGEE. Trimming at V came to 4 bases and at J to 3 bases, leaving 4 bases not matched to a gene. The CDR3 is 14 residues long. The CDR3 bases are TGTGCCAGCAGCCCGCGGACAGGGGAAGAGACCCAGTACTTC. Residues: CASSPRTGEETQYF.

The rearrangement joins TRBV28 to TRBJ2-6; unclear D gene. Trimming removed 5 bases at V and 2 bases at J, with 10 bases between. From germline, CDR1 is MDHEN and CDR2 SYDVKM. The length of the CDR3 is 15 residues. The CDR3 DNA reads as TGTGCCAGCAGTACTCTCCGCGCTGGGGCCAACGTCCTGACTTTC. It yields the protein CASSTLRAGANVLTF.

The gene calls are TRBV5-4 and TRBJ2-3; TRBD2 is a possible D gene (5 bases). This CDR3 is 17 amino acids long. Germline V lookup: CDR1 SGHNT, CDR2 YYREEE (reference sequence). V gave up 1 base and J gave up 2 bases, with 17 bases separating them. The CDR3 DNA follows: TGTGCCAGCAGCTTGCGGGGTTTACTCTCTTACACAGATACGCAGTATTTT. Protein: CASSLRGLLSYTDTQYF.

The rearrangement joins TRBV7-2 to TRBJ1-2; no firm D call. The V end was cut by 5 bases, the J end by 8 bases, with 21 bases between. CDR1 and CDR2 (germline): SGHTA, FQGNSA. CDR3 length equals 15 residues. The CDR3 sequence: CASSPQVLGTDGYTF. The CDR3 coding sequence is TGTGCCAGCAGCCCCCAAGTGCTAGGAACCGACGGCTACACCTTC.

The V and J genes are TRBV4-1 and TRBJ2-3; D is possibly TRBD2 (6 bases). This CDR3 comprises 14 residues. The ends were cut back, 2 bases at V and 6 bases at J, with 12 bases in the middle. CDR1 and CDR2 from the germline V gene are MGHRA and YSYEKL. CDR3 coding DNA: TGCGCCAGCAGCCAACCGACTAGTACCGATACGCAGTATTTT. Its translation: CASSQPTSTDTQYF.

The chain combines TRBV2 with TRBJ2-1; TRBD1 is a possible D gene (5 bases). Trimming removed 1 base from V and 2 bases from J, with 9 bases in between. The CDR3 consists of 15 residues. Germline assignment: CDR1 SNHLY and CDR2 FYNNEI. CDR3 DNA: TGTGCCAGCAGTGAAGGACAGTCCACCTACAATGAGCAGTTCTTC. It specifies CASSEGQSTYNEQFF.

The V gene is TRBV6-4, the J gene TRBJ2-7; TRBD1 matches 10 bases. CDR3 length: 11 residues. J lost 10 bases, V lost 8 bases, and 5 bases had no gene match. Germline V gives CDR1 MRHNA, CDR2 SNTAGT. The CDR3 DNA reads as TGTGCCAGCGGCCGGGACAGGGGACAGTACTTC. This encodes CASGRDRGQYF.

The rearrangement uses TRBV5-6 and TRBJ2-3; possible D gene TRBD1, 5 bases. CDR1 and CDR2 from the germline V gene are SGHDT and YYEEEE. Between the trimmed V and J ends, which lost 2 bases and 4 bases, there was a span of 8 bases. The CDR3 extends over 13 amino acids. CDR3 nucleotides: TGTGCCAGCAGCTTTCGACAGTCAGATACGCAGTATTTT. This translates into CASSFRQSDTQYF.

This clone appeared once. The CDR3 loop reads CASSLWTGNEQFF. Here the CDR3 DNA reads TGTGCCAGCAGTTTATGGACAGGCAATGAGCAGTTCTTC. The chain recombines TRBV28 with TRBJ2-1; weak D call: TRBD1 (6 bases). Trimming took 0 bases from V and 6 from J, leaving 6 bases between them. Germline V gene sequence: CDR1 MDHEN, CDR2 SYDVKM. CDR3 length equals 13 residues. The entire variable domain, with the rest obtained from reference TRBV28 and TRBJ2-1, is as follows: DVKVTQSSRYLVKRTGEKVFLECVQDMDHENMFWYRQDPGLGLRLIYFSYDVKMKEKGDIPEGYSVSREKKERFSLILESASTNQTSMYLCASSLWTGNEQFFGPGTRLTVL.

The V and J genes are TRBV6-5 and TRBJ1-3; D not resolved. Trimming removed 10 bases at V and 4 bases at J, with 8 bases between. Germline V gene sequence: CDR1 MNHEY, CDR2 SVGAGI. The CDR3 has 11 amino acids. CDR3 loop: CATGEGNTIYF. The CDR3 DNA reads as TGTGCCACCGGAGAGGGAAACACCATATATTTT.

The chain couples TRBV18 to TRBJ2-7; tentatively, D is TRBD2 (5 bases). Per germline, CDR1 KGHSH and CDR2 LQKENI. V lost 0 bases, J lost 0 bases, and 9 bases lay in between. CDR3 length: 15 amino acids. CDR3 nucleotide sequence: TGTGCCAGCTCACCACCGAGAGGGTTCTCCTACGAGCAGTACTTC. This translates into CASSPPRGFSYEQYF.